The source of this T cell receptor beta chain is a study of T-cell memory formation after mild COVID-19. Trimming shortened V by 3 bases and J by 1 base, and 12 bases separated the two germline ends. Germline CDR1 WSHSY, CDR2 SAAADI. The length of the CDR3 is 15 residues. TCRdb passed the 5' RACE reads through MiXCR, listing each CDR3 protein once. The sample carries some 450,000 distinct CDR3 sequences, more than 15% recorded once. The study, taken as a whole, reports: Clones that contracted from day 15 to 85 had balanced CD4/CD8; later expanders were CD4+ biased. In second-wave clones peaking day 37, SARS-CoV-2 specificity remained unconfirmed. Cross-reactive memory apparently joined, as some responding clones appeared in pre-infection memory.

This clonotype was observed many times. Its specificity is unknown. The chain joins TRBV10-2 to TRBJ2-5; possible D gene TRBD2, 7 bases. The source material was PBMCs or a T cell subset sorted from them (not recorded which). The sequence came from a man aged 18 to 30 who had mild COVID-19 (a few samples of this study predate the infection). Cell type and time point are not known. In nucleotides, the CDR3 is TGCGCCAGCAGTGAAGGCGGGGGCCTCCAAGAGACCCAGTACTTC. It codes for CASSEGGGLQETQYF.